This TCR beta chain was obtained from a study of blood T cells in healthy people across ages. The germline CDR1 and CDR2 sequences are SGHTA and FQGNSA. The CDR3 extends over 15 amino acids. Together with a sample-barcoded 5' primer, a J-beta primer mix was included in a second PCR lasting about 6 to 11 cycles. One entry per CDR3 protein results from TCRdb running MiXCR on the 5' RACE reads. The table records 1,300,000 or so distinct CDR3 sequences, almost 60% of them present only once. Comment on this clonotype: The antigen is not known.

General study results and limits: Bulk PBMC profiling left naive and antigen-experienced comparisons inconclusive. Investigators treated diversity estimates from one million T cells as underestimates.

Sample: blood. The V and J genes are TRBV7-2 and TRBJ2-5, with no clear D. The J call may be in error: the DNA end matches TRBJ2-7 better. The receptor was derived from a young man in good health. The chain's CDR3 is CASSLVPGFMGEQYF. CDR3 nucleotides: TGTGCCAGCAGCTTAGTCCCTGGGTTCATGGGCGAGCAGTACTTC.